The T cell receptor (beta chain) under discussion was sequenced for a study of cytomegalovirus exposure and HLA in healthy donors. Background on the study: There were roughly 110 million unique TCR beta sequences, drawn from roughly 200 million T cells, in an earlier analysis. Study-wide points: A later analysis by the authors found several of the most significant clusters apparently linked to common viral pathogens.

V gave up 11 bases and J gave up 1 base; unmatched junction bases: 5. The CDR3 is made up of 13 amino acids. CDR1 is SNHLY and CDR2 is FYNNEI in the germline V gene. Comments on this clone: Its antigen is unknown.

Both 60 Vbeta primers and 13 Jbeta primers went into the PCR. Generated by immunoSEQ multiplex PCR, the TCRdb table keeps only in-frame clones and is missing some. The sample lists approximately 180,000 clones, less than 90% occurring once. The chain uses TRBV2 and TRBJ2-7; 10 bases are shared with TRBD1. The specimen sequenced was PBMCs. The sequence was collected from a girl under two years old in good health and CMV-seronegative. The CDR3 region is CARGTGDSYEQYF. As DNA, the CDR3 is TGTGCCCGCGGGACAGGGGATTCCTACGAGCAGTACTTC.